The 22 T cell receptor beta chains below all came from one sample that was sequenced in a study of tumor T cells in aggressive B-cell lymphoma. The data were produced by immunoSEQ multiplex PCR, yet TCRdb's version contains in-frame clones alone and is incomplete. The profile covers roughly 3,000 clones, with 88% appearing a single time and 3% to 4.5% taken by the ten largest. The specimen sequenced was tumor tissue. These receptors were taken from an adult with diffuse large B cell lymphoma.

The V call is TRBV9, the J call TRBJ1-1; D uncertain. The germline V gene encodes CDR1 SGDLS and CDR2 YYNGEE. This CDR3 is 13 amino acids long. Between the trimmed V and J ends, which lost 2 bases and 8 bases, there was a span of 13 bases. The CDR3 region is CASSVGRQTEAFF. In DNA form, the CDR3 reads TGTGCCAGCAGCGTGGGTCGACAAACAGAAGCTTTCTTT.

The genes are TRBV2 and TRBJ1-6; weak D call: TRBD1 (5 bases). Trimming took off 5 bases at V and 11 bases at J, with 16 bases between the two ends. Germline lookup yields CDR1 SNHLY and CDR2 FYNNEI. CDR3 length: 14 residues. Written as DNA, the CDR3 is TGTGCCAGCAGTACCCGGGGGGTCGAGGCACCCCTCCACTTT. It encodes CASSTRGVEAPLHF.

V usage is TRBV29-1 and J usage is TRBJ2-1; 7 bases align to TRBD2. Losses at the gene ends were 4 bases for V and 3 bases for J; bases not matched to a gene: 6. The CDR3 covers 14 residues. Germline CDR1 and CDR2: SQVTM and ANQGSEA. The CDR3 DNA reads TGCAGCGTTGTACGGGGGAGGGTCTACAATGAGCAGTTCTTC. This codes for CSVVRGRVYNEQFF.

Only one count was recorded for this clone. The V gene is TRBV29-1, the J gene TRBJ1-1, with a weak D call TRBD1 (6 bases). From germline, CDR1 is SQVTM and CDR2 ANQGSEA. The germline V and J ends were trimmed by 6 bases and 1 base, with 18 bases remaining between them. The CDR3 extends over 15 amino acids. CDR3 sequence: CSVANHLTGNTEAFF. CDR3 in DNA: TGCAGCGTGGCCAACCATTTGACAGGGAACACTGAAGCTTTCTTT.

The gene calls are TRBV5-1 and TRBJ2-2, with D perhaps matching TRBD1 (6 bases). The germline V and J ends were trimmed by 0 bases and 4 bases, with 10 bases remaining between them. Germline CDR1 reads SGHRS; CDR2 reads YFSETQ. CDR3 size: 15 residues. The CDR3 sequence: CASSLAGASTGELFF. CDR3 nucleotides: TGCGCCAGCAGCTTGGCAGGGGCGAGCACCGGGGAGCTGTTTTTT.

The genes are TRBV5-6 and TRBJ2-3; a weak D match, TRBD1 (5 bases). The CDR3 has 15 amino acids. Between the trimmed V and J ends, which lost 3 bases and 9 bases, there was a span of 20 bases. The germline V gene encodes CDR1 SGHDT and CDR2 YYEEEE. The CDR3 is CASSSDIRATDTQYF. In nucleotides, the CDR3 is TGTGCCAGCAGCTCGGACATCCGGGCAACGGACACGCAGTATTTT.

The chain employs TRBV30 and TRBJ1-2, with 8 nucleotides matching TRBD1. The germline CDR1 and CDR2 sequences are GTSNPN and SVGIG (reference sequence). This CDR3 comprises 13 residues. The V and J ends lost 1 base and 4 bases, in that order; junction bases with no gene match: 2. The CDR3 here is CAWSEGTGYGYTF. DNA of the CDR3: TGTGCCTGGAGTGAAGGGACAGGCTATGGCTACACCTTC.

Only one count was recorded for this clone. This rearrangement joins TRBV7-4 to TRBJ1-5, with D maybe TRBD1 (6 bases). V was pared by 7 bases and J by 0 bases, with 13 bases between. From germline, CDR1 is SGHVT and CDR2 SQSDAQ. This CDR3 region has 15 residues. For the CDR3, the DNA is TGTGCCAGCAACAACAGGGCTGATAGCAATCAGCCCCAGCATTTT. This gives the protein CASNNRADSNQPQHF.

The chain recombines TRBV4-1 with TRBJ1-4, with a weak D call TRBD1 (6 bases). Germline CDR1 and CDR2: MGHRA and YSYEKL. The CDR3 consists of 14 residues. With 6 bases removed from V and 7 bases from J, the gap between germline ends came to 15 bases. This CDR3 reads CASSRILGGEKLFF. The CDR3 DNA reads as TGCGCCAGCAGTCGGATCTTAGGGGGTGAAAAACTGTTTTTT.

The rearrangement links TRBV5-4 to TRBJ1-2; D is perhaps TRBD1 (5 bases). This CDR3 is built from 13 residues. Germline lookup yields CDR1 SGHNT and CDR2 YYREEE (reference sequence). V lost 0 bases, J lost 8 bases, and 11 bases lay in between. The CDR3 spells CASSLDRIWGYTF. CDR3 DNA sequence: TGTGCCAGCAGCTTGGACAGGATCTGGGGCTACACCTTC.

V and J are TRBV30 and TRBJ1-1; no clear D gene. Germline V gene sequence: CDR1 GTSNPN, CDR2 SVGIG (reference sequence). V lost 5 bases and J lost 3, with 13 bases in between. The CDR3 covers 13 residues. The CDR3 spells CAWSGRGDTEAFF. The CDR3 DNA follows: TGTGCCTGGTCAGGTCGGGGAGACACTGAAGCTTTCTTT.

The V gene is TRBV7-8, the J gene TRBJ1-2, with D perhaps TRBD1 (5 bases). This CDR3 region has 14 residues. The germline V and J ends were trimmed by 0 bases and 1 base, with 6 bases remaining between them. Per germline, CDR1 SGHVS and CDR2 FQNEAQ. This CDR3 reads CASSLAGVNYGYTF. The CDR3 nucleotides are TGTGCCAGCAGCTTAGCAGGGGTTAACTATGGCTACACCTTC.

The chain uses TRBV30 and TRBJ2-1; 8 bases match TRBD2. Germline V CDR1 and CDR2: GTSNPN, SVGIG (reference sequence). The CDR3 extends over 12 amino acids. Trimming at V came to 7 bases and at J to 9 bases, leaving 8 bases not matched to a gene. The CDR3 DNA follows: TGTGCCTTGGCGGGAGGTTTGACTGAGCAGTTCTTC. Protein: CALAGGLTEQFF.

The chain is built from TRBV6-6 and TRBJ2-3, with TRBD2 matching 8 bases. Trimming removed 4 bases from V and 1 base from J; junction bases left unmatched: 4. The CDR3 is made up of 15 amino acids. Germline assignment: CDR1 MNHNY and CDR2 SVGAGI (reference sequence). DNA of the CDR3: TGTGCCAGCAGTTTTCCCGGGAGGGGCACAGATACGCAGTATTTT. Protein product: CASSFPGRGTDTQYF.

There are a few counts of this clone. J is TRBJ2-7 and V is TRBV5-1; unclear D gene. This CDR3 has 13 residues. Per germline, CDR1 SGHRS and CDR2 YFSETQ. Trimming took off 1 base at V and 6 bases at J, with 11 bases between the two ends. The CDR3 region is CASSLLERSEQYF. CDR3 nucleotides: TGCGCCAGCAGCTTGCTGGAGAGGAGCGAGCAGTACTTC.

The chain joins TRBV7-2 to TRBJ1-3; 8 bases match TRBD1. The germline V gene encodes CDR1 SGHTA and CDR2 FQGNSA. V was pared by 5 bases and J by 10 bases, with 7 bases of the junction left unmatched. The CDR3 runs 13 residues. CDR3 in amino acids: CASSQFQGATIYF. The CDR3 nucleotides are TGTGCCAGCAGCCAGTTCCAGGGGGCAACCATATATTTT.

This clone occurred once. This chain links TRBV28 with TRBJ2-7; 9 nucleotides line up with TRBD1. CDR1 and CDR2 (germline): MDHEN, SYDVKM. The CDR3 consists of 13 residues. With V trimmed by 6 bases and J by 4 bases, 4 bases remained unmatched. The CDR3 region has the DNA TGTGCCAGCAGAGAACAGGGGGCATACGAGCAGTACTTC. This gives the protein CASREQGAYEQYF.

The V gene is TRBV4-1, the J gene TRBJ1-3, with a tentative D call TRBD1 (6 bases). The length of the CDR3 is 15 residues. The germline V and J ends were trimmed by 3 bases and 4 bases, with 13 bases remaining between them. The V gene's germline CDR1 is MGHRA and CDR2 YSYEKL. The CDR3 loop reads CASSHRGGAGNTIYF. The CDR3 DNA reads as TGCGCCAGCAGCCATAGGGGGGGCGCAGGAAACACCATATATTTT.

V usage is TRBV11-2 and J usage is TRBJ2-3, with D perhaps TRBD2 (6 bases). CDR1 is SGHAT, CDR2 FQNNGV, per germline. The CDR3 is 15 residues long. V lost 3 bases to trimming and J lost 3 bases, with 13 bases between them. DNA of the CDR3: TGTGCCAGCAGCTTGGTCGGGAGCCGGACAGATACGCAGTATTTT. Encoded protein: CASSLVGSRTDTQYF.

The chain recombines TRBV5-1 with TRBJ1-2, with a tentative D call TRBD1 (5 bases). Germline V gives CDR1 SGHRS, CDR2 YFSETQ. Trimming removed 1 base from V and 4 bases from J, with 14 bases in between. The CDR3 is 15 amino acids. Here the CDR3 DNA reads TGCGCCAGCAGCTTGCCCTCAGGGATGACCTATGGCTACACCTTC. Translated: CASSLPSGMTYGYTF.

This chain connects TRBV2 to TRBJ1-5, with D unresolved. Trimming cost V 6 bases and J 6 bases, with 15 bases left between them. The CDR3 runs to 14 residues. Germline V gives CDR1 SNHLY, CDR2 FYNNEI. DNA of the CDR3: TGTGCCAGCAGGGAACGAGAGGGTGTTCAGCCCCAGCATTTT. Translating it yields CASREREGVQPQHF. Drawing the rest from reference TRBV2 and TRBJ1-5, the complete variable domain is EPEVTQTPSHQVTQMGQEVILRCVPISNHLYFYWYRQILGQKVEFLVSFYNNEISEKSEIFDDQFSVERPDGSNFTLKIRSTKLEDSAMYFCASREREGVQPQHFGDGTRLSIL.

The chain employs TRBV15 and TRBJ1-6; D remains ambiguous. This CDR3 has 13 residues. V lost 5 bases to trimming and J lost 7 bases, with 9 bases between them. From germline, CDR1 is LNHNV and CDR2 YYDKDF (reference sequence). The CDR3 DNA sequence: TGTGCCACCAGCGCAGTGAGGAATTCACCCCTCCACTTT. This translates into CATSAVRNSPLHF.